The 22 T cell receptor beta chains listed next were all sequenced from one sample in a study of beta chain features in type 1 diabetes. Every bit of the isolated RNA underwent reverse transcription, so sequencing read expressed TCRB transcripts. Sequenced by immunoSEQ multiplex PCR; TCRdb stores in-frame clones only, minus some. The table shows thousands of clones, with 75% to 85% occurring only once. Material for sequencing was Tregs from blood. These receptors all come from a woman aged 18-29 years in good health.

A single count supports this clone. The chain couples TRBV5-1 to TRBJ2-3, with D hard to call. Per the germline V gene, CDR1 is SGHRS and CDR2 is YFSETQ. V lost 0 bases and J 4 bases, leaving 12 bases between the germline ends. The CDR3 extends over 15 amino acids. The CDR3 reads CASSLAGQIPDTQYF. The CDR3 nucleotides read TGCGCCAGCAGCTTGGCTGGCCAAATCCCAGATACGCAGTATTTT.

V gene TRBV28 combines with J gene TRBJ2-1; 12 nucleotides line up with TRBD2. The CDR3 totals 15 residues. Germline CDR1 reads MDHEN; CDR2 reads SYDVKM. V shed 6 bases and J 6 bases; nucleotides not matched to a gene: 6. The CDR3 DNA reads TGTGCCAGCAGGACCCGACTAGCGGGAGTCAATGAGCAGTTCTTC. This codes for CASRTRLAGVNEQFF.

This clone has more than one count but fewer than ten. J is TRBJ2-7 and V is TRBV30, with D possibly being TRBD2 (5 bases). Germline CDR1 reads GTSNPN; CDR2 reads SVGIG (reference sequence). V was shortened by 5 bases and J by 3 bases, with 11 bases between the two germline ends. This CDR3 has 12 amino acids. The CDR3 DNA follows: TGTGCCTGGGGGGAGAGTGGCTACGAGCAGTACTTC. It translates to CAWGESGYEQYF.

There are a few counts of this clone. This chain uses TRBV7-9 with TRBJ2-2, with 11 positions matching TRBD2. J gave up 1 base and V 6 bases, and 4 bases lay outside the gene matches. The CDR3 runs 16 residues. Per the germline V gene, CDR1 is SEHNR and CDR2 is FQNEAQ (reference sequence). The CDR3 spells CASSLLAGVNTGELFF. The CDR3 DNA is TGTGCCAGCAGTTTACTAGCGGGAGTGAACACCGGGGAGCTGTTTTTT.

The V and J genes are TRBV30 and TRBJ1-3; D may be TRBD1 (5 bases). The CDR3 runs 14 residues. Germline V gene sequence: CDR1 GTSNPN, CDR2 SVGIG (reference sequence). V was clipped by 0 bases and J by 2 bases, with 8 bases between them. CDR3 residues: CAWSVLGPGNTIYF. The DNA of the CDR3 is TGTGCCTGGAGTGTATTGGGGCCTGGAAACACCATATATTTT.

This chain's CDR3 is CASSWAGLGDIQYF. Written as DNA, the CDR3 is TGCGCCAGCAGCTGGGCGGGGTTGGGGGACATTCAGTACTTC. The rearrangement uses TRBV5-1 and TRBJ2-4, with D perhaps TRBD2 (6 bases). CDR1 is SGHRS and CDR2 is YFSETQ in the germline V gene. V was trimmed by 3 bases and J by 8 bases, leaving 15 bases between them. The length of the CDR3 is 14 residues.

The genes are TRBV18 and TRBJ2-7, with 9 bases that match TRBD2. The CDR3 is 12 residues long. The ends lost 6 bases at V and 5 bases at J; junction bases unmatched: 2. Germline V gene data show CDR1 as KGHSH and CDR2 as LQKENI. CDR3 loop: CASSVAGDEQYF. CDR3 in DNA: TGTGCCAGCTCCGTAGCGGGAGACGAGCAGTACTTC.

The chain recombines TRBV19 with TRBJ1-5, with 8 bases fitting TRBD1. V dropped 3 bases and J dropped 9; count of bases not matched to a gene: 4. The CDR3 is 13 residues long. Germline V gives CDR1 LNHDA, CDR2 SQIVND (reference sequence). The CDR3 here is CASSMTGDRPQHF. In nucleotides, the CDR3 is TGTGCCAGTAGTATGACAGGGGATCGGCCCCAGCATTTT.

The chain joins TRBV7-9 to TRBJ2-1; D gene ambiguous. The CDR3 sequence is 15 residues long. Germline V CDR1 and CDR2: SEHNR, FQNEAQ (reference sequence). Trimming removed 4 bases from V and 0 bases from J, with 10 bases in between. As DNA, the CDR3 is TGTGCCAGCAGCTCATCAGTCAGCTCCTACAATGAGCAGTTCTTC. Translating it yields CASSSSVSSYNEQFF.

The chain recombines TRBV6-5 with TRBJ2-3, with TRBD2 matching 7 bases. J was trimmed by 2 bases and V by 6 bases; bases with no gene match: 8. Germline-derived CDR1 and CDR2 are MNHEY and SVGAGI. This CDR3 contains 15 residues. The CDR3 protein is CASRSSGVLTDTQYF. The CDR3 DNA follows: TGTGCCAGCAGGTCCAGCGGGGTGCTCACAGATACGCAGTATTTT.

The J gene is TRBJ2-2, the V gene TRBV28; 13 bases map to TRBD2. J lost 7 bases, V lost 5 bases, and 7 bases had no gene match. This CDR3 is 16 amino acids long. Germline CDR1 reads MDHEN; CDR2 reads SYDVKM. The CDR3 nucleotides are TGTGCCAGCAGTCCAACTAGCGGGAGGGCAGGCGGGGAGCTGTTTTTT. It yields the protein CASSPTSGRAGGELFF.

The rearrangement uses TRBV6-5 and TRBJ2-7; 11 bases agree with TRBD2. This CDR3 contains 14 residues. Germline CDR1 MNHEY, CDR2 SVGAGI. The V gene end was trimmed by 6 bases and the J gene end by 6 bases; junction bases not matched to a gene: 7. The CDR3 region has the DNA TGTGCCAGCAGCCGACTAGCGGGGCCCCGCGAGCAGTACTTC. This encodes CASSRLAGPREQYF.

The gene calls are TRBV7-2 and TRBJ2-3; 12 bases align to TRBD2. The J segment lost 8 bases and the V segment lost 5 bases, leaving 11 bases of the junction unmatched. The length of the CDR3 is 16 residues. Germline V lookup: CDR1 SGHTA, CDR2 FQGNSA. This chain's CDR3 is CASSLVPSGGAGTQYF. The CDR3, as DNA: TGTGCCAGCAGCCTGGTTCCTAGCGGGGGGGCCGGTACGCAGTATTTT.

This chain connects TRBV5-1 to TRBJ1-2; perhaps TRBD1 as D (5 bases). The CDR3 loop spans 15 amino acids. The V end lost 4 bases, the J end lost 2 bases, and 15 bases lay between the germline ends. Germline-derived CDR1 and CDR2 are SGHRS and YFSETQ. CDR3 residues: CASSLVPGVNYGYTF. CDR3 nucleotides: TGCGCCAGCAGCCTTGTCCCGGGGGTAAACTATGGCTACACCTTC.

CDR3 bases: TGCGCCAGCAGTGCCGCGGGACTAGTTTACGAGCAGTACTTC. Translating gives CASSAAGLVYEQYF. This chain joins TRBV10-2 and TRBJ2-7, with 8 bases lining up with TRBD2. J lost 4 bases, V lost 4 bases, and 6 bases had no gene match. The germline gives CDR1 WSHSY, CDR2 SAAADI. The CDR3 covers 14 residues.

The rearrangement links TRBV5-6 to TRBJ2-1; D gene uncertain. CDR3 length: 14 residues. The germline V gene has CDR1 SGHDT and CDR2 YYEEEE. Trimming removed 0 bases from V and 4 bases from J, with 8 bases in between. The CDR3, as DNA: TGTGCCAGCAGCTTGGTGGAGCGATACAATGAGCAGTTCTTC. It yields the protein CASSLVERYNEQFF.

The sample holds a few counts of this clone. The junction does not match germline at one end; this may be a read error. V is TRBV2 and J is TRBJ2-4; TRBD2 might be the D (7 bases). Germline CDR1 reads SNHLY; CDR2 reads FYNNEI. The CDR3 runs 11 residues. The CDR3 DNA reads TGTGCCAGCAGTGAACGGGGGCGCGGGGGCTTC. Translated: CASSERGRGGF.

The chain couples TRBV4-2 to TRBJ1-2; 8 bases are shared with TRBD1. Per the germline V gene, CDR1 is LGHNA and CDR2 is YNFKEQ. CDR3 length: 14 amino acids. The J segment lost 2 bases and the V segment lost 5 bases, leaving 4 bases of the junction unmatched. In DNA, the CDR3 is TGTGCCAGCAGCTACCGGGACAGGAACTATGGCTACACCTTC. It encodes CASSYRDRNYGYTF.

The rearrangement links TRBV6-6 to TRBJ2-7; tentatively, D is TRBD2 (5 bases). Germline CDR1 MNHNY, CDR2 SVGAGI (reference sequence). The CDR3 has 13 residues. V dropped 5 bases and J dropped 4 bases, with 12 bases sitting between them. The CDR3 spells CASSHVEVYEQYF. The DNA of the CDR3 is TGTGCCAGCAGTCACGTGGAGGTATACGAGCAGTACTTC.

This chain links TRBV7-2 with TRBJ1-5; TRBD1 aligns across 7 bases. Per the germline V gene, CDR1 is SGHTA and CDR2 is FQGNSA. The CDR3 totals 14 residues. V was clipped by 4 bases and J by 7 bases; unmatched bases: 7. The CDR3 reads CASSSRGRRQPQHF. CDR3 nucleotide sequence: TGTGCCAGCAGCTCTAGGGGGCGCAGACAGCCCCAGCATTTT.

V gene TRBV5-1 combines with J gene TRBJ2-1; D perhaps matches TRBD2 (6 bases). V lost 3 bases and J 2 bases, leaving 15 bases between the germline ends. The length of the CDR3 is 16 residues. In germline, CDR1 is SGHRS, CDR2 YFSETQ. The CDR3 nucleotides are TGCGCCAGCAGCTCGGGACTTCAGCTCCCCTACAATGAGCAGTTCTTC. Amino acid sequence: CASSSGLQLPYNEQFF.

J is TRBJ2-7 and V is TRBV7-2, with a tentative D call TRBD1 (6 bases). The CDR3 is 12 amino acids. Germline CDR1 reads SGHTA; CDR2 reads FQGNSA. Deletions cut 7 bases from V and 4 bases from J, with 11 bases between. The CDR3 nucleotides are TGTGCCAGCAACTCCAGGGGTTACGAGCAGTACTTC. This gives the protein CASNSRGYEQYF.